In this sample, the clone carrying this TCR beta chain turned up once. V was shortened by 1 base and J by 4 bases, with 9 bases between the two germline ends. Looked up from germline, CDR1 is SGHTA and CDR2 is FQGNSA. This CDR3 is built from 14 residues. The record originates from a study of blood T cells in healthy people across ages. A sample-barcoded 5' primer and a J-beta primer mix were used in a second PCR of roughly 6 to 11 cycles. TCRdb analysed the 5' RACE reads with MiXCR anew, one entry per CDR3 protein. The sample contains over 1,500,000 distinct CDR3 sequences, about two fifths of which appear only once.

This chain links TRBV7-2 with TRBJ2-3; D is perhaps TRBD1 or TRBD2 (5 bases each). The clonotype originates from a human donor in good health. The sequencing input was blood. The CDR3, as DNA: TGTGCCAGCAGCTTAGACAGGAGGTCAGATACGCAGTATTTT. The encoded protein is CASSLDRRSDTQYF.